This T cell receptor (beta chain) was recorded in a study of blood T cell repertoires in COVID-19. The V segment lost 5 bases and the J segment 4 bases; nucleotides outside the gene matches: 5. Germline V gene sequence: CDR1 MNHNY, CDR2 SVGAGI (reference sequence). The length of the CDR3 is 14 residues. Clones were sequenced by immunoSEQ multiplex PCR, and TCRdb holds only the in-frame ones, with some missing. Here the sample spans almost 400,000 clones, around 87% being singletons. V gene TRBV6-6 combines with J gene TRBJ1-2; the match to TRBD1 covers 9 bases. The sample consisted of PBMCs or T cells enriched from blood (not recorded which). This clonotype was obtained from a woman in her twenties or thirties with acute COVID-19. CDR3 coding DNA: TGTGCCAGCAGTAGCGGACAGGGGTTCTATGGCTACACCTTC. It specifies CASSSGQGFYGYTF.